The next 20 T cell receptor beta chains were all read from a single sample in a study of cytomegalovirus exposure and HLA in healthy donors. Primers for the PCR totalled 60 Vbeta and 13 Jbeta. This table comes from immunoSEQ multiplex PCR, and its TCRdb copy is limited to in-frame clones, with some not included. The sample data list about 170,000 clones. The sequencing input was PBMCs. The receptors derive from a woman aged 55-75 years in good health and CMV-seronegative.

The chain couples TRBV11-2 to TRBJ1-5, with unresolved D. The CDR3 covers 13 residues. The germline V gene encodes CDR1 SGHAT and CDR2 FQNNGV. Trimming shortened V by 0 bases and J by 5 bases, and 5 bases separated the two germline ends. The CDR3 loop reads CASSLDIDQPQHF. The CDR3 coding sequence is TGTGCCAGCAGCTTAGATATTGATCAGCCCCAGCATTTT.

V usage is TRBV6-5 and J usage is TRBJ2-1; maybe TRBD2 (6 bases). Germline V gives CDR1 MNHEY, CDR2 SVGAGI. The V end lost 2 bases, the J end lost 8 bases, and 10 bases lay between the germline ends. The CDR3 consists of 13 residues. The CDR3 sequence: CASSYGRTYEQFF. In DNA form, the CDR3 reads TGTGCCAGCAGTTACGGGAGGACCTATGAGCAGTTCTTC.

V is TRBV6-6 and J is TRBJ2-5, with D perhaps matching TRBD2 (6 bases). This CDR3 contains 16 residues. The V end was cut by 0 bases, the J end by 4 bases, with 15 bases between. Germline-derived CDR1 and CDR2 are MNHNY and SVGAGI (reference sequence). CDR3 bases: TGTGCCAGCAGTTACTCTCCGGGAGAAGGTGGAGAGACCCAGTACTTC. It yields the protein CASSYSPGEGGETQYF.

This chain uses TRBV29-1 with TRBJ1-2; 8 nucleotides line up with TRBD1. Germline V gene data show CDR1 as SQVTM and CDR2 as ANQGSEA. Unmatched junction bases numbered 6, after V lost 6 bases and J lost 3 bases. This CDR3 is built from 13 residues. CDR3 nucleotide sequence: TGCAGCGTGGCGACAGGGGTCGACTATGGCTACACCTTC. It codes for CSVATGVDYGYTF.

The V and J genes are TRBV25-1 and TRBJ1-2; no definite D call. Germline V gene lookup returns CDR1 MGHDK and CDR2 SYGVNS. The CDR3 is made up of 14 amino acids. With 5 bases removed from V and 6 bases from J, the gap between germline ends came to 16 bases. The CDR3 DNA follows: TGTGCCAGCAGTCCGCAACTCTTTCACGATGGCTACACCTTC. Its protein is CASSPQLFHDGYTF.

The gene calls are TRBV7-2 and TRBJ2-7; D might be TRBD2 (7 bases). There are 14 residues in the CDR3. Germline assignment: CDR1 SGHTA and CDR2 FQGNSA. The V end lost 2 bases, the J end lost 4 bases, and 12 bases lay between the germline ends. The CDR3 region is CASSLRGGGYEQYF. The DNA for the CDR3 is TGTGCCAGCAGCTTACGCGGGGGCGGGTACGAGCAGTACTTC. The variable domain in full, with the rest retrieved from reference TRBV7-2 and TRBJ2-7, is GAGVSQSPSNKVTEKGKDVELRCDPISGHTALYWYRQSLGQGLEFLIYFQGNSAPDKSGLPSDRFSAERTGGSVSTLTIQRTQQEDSAVYLCASSLRGGGYEQYFGPGTRLTVT.

The chain has TRBV7-9 and TRBJ1-2; TRBD1 matches 7 bases. CDR1 SEHNR and CDR2 FQNEAQ come from the germline V gene (reference sequence). V trimming: 2 bases; J trimming: 4 bases; junction bases outside the gene matches: 7. There are 15 residues in the CDR3. Written as DNA, the CDR3 is TGTGCCAGCAGCTTACCGGAGGACAGGATCTATGGCTACACCTTC. This gives the protein CASSLPEDRIYGYTF.

V usage is TRBV5-1 and J usage is TRBJ1-2, with 12 nucleotides matching TRBD1. This CDR3 region has 17 residues. Germline V CDR1 and CDR2: SGHRS, YFSETQ. The V segment lost 4 bases and the J segment 3 bases; nucleotides outside the gene matches: 10. The CDR3 nucleotides read TGCGCCAGCAGCCCGGGGGGGACAGGGGGCGCGGACTATGGCTACACCTTC. Encoded protein: CASSPGGTGGADYGYTF. The complete variable domain, with remaining parts taken from reference TRBV5-1 and TRBJ1-2, reads KAGVTQTPRYLIKTRGQQVTLSCSPISGHRSVSWYQQTPGQGLQFLFEYFSETQRNKGNFPGRFSGRQFSNSRSEMNVSTLELGDSALYLCASSPGGTGGADYGYTFGSGTRLTVV.

The chain combines TRBV7-3 with TRBJ1-3; D might be TRBD1 (6 bases). The CDR3 extends over 15 amino acids. Germline-derived CDR1 and CDR2 are SGHTA and FQGTGA. With 5 bases removed from V and 3 bases from J, the gap between germline ends came to 14 bases. CDR3 nucleotides: TGTGCCAGCAGCCTAGGCAGGGGTAATGGAAACACCATATATTTT. This codes for CASSLGRGNGNTIYF.

This chain uses TRBV5-6 with TRBJ2-2, with a weak D call TRBD1 (6 bases). Germline V gene lookup returns CDR1 SGHDT and CDR2 YYEEEE. V was clipped by 0 bases and J by 6 bases, with 12 bases between them. The CDR3 is 15 amino acids. This CDR3 is CASSLVTGLAGELFF. The CDR3 nucleotides read TGTGCCAGCAGCTTGGTCACAGGGTTAGCCGGGGAGCTGTTTTTT.

The chain has TRBV5-1 and TRBJ1-2, with 7 nucleotides matching TRBD1. CDR3 length: 14 residues. The germline V gene encodes CDR1 SGHRS and CDR2 YFSETQ. The trim removed 0 bases at V and 6 bases at J, leaving 5 bases unmatched. The DNA for the CDR3 is TGCGCCAGCAGCTTGGGCCGACAGGGAGATGGCTACACCTTC. Amino acids: CASSLGRQGDGYTF.

This chain connects TRBV29-1 to TRBJ2-3; TRBD2 agrees at 7 bases. This CDR3 region has 14 residues. Trimming cost V 4 bases and J 2 bases; bases outside gene matches: 6. Germline V gene lookup returns CDR1 SQVTM and CDR2 ANQGSEA. This CDR3 is CSVGLADNTDTQYF. CDR3 in DNA: TGCAGCGTTGGGCTAGCGGATAACACAGATACGCAGTATTTT.

V and J are TRBV5-4 and TRBJ2-7, with D uncertain. The CDR3 covers 14 residues. V lost 2 bases and J lost 5, with 14 bases in between. The germline V gene has CDR1 SGHNT and CDR2 YYREEE (reference sequence). The CDR3 region is CASSLGSQVHEQYF. The CDR3 DNA sequence: TGTGCCAGCAGCTTAGGCTCTCAGGTCCACGAGCAGTACTTC.

The rearrangement uses TRBV2 and TRBJ2-5; D not certain. CDR1 is SNHLY, CDR2 FYNNEI, per germline. This CDR3 contains 13 residues. V was shortened by 3 bases and J by 2 bases, with 7 bases between the two germline ends. The chain's CDR3 is CASSDSDQETQYF. CDR3 nucleotide sequence: TGTGCCAGCAGTGATTCAGATCAAGAGACCCAGTACTTC.

The genes are TRBV6-4 and TRBJ2-5, with D perhaps matching TRBD1 (6 bases). The CDR3 runs 17 residues. Germline values: CDR1 MRHNA, CDR2 SNTAGT. Trimming took off 2 bases at V and 3 bases at J, with 19 bases between the two ends. CDR3 nucleotides: TGTGCCAGCAGTGACCCCTCAGGGGCGCTAAATAAAGAGACCCAGTACTTC. It is translated as CASSDPSGALNKETQYF.

J is TRBJ1-4 and V is TRBV4-3; TRBD1 aligns across 7 bases. This CDR3 has 16 amino acids. V was clipped by 0 bases and J by 7 bases; unmatched bases: 8. In germline, CDR1 is LGHNA, CDR2 YSLEER. Written as DNA, the CDR3 is TGCGCCAGCAGCCAAGATGGGGGACAGAGGGGTGAAAAACTGTTTTTT. Translating gives CASSQDGGQRGEKLFF.

The chain uses TRBV5-1 and TRBJ1-5, with D hard to call. The germline CDR1 and CDR2 sequences are SGHRS and YFSETQ. The CDR3 covers 13 residues. V gave up 2 bases and J gave up 6 bases, with 9 bases separating them. CDR3 region: CASSLMAGQPQHF. Written as DNA, the CDR3 is TGCGCCAGCAGCTTAATGGCTGGTCAGCCCCAGCATTTT.

CDR3 amino acids: CASSLRQINQPQHF. The CDR3 DNA reads TGTGCCAGCAGTTTGCGACAGATCAATCAGCCCCAGCATTTT. V gene TRBV27 combines with J gene TRBJ1-5, with TRBD1 as a possible D gene (5 bases). Germline CDR1 and CDR2: MNHEY and SMNVEV (reference sequence). The CDR3 is made up of 14 amino acids. V was pared by 3 bases and J by 3 bases, with 9 bases between.

The chain links TRBV7-3 to TRBJ1-1, with no clear D. Looked up from germline, CDR1 is SGHTA and CDR2 is FQGTGA. The CDR3 runs 14 residues. Trimming removed 7 bases at V and 5 bases at J, with 17 bases between. CDR3 in amino acids: CASTSPVKRTEAFF. The DNA for the CDR3 is TGTGCCAGCACCTCTCCGGTCAAACGGACTGAAGCTTTCTTT.

The CDR3 nucleotides read TGCGCCAGCACCCTCGGACAGGGGTCCTACGAGCAGTACTTC. It yields the protein CASTLGQGSYEQYF. This chain links TRBV10-2 with TRBJ2-7; 9 bases map to TRBD1. V lost 7 bases, J lost 1 base, and 5 bases stayed unmatched. The germline V gene encodes CDR1 WSHSY and CDR2 SAAADI. The CDR3 consists of 14 residues.